This T cell receptor (beta chain) was found in a study of response to subunit inactivated influenza vaccine (dated by TCRdb to the late 2010s). As for the study more broadly: The study used deep quantitative T cell receptor repertoire profiling to track responses to a trivalent subunit inactivated influenza vaccine.

There are 14 amino acids in the CDR3, from cysteine to phenylalanine inclusive. The entry retains the CDR3 DNA only, 42 bases that are in frame from base 1. V lost 8 bases and J lost 2 bases, and the count of bases not matched to a germline gene is 5. This clonotype was seen ten or more times. The antigen it recognizes is unknown. It has no much larger one-base neighbor in the sample; base qualities were not kept. Broad study findings and their caveats: The authors suggested that each seasonal influenza vaccination may recruit only a limited number of new T cells.

Library preparation used RT-PCR. The sequencing machine was an Illumina HiSeq 2500. TCRdb applied fastp at Q25 and MiXCR to the public reads, then kept only in-frame beta chains. Each entry is one CDR3 protein sequence, shown with its most common DNA and genes. In all, the sample holds some 800,000 distinct CDR3 sequences, and 21% of those were seen once. Roughly 10% of the sample goes to the ten largest clones. The sequencing here drew on PBMCs from blood, taken 5 to 6 days after vaccination. The receptor was isolated from a man between 50 and 59 years old who received an inactivated influenza vaccine. Donor details come from another sample of the same person, matched by shared clones. The chain couples TRBV12-3 or TRBV12-4 to TRBJ2-3, with 9 bases matching TRBD2. The DNA sequence follows: TGTGCCAGCCGGCAGCGGGAGGCCACAGATACGCAGTATTTT. Translation gives CASRQREATDTQYF.